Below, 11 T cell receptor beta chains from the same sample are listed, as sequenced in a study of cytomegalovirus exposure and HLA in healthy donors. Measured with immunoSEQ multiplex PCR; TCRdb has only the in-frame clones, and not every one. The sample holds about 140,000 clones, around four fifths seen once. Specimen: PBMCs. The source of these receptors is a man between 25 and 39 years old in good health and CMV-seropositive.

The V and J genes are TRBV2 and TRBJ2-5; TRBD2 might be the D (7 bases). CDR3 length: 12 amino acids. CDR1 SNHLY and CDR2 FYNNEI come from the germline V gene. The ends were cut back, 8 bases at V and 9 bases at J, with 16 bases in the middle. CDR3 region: CASGGGGGPQYF. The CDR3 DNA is TGTGCCAGCGGGGGAGGCGGGGGCCCCCAGTACTTC.

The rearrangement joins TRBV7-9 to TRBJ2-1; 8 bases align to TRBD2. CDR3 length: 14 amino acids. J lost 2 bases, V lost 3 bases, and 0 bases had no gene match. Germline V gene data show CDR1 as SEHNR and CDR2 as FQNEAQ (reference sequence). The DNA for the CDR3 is TGTGCCAGCAGCTTCGGGGGGGCCTACAATGAGCAGTTCTTC. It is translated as CASSFGGAYNEQFF.

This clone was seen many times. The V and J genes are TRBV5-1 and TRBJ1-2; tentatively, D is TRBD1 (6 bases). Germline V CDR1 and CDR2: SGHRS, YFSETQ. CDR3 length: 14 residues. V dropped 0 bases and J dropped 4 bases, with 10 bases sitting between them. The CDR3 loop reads CASSLAGTSYGYTF. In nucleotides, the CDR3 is TGCGCCAGCAGCTTGGCCGGGACAAGCTATGGCTACACCTTC.

The CDR3: CASSPRGKNTEAFF. The CDR3 DNA reads TGCGCCAGCAGTCCCCGGGGGAAGAACACTGAAGCTTTCTTT. The chain carries TRBV10-1 and TRBJ1-1, with TRBD1 as a possible D gene (5 bases). This CDR3 has 14 amino acids. Germline values: CDR1 WNHNN, CDR2 SYGVQD (reference sequence). V gave up 5 bases and J gave up 1 base, with 11 bases separating them.

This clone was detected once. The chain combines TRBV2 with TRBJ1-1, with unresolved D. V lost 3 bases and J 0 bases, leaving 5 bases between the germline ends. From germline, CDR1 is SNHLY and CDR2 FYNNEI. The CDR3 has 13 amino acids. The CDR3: CASSEQVNTEAFF. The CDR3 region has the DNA TGTGCCAGCAGTGAGCAGGTGAACACTGAAGCTTTCTTT.

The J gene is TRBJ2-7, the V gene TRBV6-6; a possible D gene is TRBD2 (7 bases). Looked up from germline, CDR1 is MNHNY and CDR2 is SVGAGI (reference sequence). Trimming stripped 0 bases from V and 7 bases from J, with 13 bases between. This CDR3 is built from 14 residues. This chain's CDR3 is CASSYSGGRWEQYF. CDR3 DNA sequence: TGTGCCAGCAGTTACTCGGGGGGGCGGTGGGAGCAGTACTTC.

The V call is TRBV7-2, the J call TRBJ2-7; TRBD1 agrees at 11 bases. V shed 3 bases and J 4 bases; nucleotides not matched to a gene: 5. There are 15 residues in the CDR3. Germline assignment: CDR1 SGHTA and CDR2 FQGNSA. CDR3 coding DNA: TGTGCCAGCAGCTTTAGGACAGGGGGCTCGTACGAGCAGTACTTC. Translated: CASSFRTGGSYEQYF.

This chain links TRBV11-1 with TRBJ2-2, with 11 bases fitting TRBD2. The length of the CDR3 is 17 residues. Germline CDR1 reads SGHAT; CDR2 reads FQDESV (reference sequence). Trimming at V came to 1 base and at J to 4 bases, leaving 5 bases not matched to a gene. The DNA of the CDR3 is TGTGCCAGCAGCTTAGGGGGACTAGCGGCCATCACCGGGGAGCTGTTTTTT. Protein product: CASSLGGLAAITGELFF.

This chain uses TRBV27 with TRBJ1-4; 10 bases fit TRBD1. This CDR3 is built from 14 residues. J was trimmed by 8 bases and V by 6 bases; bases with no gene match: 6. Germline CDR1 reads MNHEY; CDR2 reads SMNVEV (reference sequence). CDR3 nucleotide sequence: TGTGCCAGCAGGAAGACAGGGGGCGAAGAAAAACTGTTTTTT. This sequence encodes CASRKTGGEEKLFF.

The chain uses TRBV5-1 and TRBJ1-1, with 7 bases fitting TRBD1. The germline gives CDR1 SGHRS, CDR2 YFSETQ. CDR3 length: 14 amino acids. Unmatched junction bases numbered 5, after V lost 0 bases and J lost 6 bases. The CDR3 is CASSLEGAWSEAFF. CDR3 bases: TGCGCCAGCAGCTTGGAGGGGGCTTGGTCTGAAGCTTTCTTT.

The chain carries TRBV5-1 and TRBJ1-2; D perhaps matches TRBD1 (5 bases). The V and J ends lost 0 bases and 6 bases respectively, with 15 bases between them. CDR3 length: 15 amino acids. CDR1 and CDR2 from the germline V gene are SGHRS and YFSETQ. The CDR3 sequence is CASSLGTAGWDGYTF. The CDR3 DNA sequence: TGCGCCAGCAGCTTGGGAACGGCAGGGTGGGATGGCTACACCTTC.